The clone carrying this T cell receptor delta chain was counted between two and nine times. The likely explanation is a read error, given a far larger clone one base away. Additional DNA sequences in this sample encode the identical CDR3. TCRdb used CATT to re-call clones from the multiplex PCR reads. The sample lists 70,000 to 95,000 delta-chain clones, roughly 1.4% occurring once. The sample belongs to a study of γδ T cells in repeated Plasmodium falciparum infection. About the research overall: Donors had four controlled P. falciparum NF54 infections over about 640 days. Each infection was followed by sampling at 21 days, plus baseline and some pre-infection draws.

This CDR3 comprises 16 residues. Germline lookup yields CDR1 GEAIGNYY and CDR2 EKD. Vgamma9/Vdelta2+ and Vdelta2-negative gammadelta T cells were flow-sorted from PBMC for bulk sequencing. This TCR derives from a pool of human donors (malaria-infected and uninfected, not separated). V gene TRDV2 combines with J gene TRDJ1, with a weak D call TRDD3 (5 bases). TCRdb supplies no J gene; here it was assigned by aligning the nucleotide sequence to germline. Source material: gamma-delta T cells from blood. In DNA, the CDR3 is TGTGCCTGCGACACCGTCGGGGGTTCCCTGCCCGATAAACTCATCTTT. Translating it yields CACDTVGGSLPDKLIF.